Presented here are 30 T cell receptor beta chains from one specimen sequenced in a study of shared clonotypes between healthy human individuals. Profiling relied on immunoSEQ multiplex PCR, and the TCRdb table lists in-frame clones only, not all of them. The sample consists of about half a million clones, approximately 77% of them appearing once. The specimen sequenced was PBMCs. The receptors derive from a woman aged 40 to 50 in good health. Some clones in this sample may be carry-over from other donors' samples.

This chain links TRBV19 with TRBJ1-5; D possibly corresponds to TRBD1 (5 bases). V gave up 10 bases and J gave up 5 bases, with 15 bases separating them. The germline gives CDR1 LNHDA, CDR2 SQIVND (reference sequence). The CDR3 is 13 amino acids. This chain's CDR3 is CATSSAGHQPQHF. In nucleotides, the CDR3 is TGTGCCACCTCTTCCGCGGGGCATCAGCCCCAGCATTTT.

The chain employs TRBV28 and TRBJ1-2; D is possibly TRBD1 (5 bases). Between the trimmed V and J ends, which lost 8 bases and 2 bases, there was a span of 12 bases. Germline loops: CDR1 MDHEN, CDR2 SYDVKM. CDR3 length equals 13 residues. The CDR3 is CASASWDNYGYTF. DNA for the CDR3: TGTGCCAGCGCCTCCTGGGACAACTATGGCTACACCTTC.

V is TRBV9 and J is TRBJ1-5; D not certain. Trimming cost V 0 bases and J 2 bases, with 9 bases left between them. The germline V gene has CDR1 SGDLS and CDR2 YYNGEE. The CDR3 runs to 15 residues. CDR3 DNA: TGTGCCAGCAGCGTAGAGGATGGCGGCAATCAGCCCCAGCATTTT. Encoded protein: CASSVEDGGNQPQHF.

This rearrangement joins TRBV28 to TRBJ2-6, with D possibly being TRBD1 or TRBD2 (5 bases each). This CDR3 contains 16 residues. Germline V lookup: CDR1 MDHEN, CDR2 SYDVKM. V was shortened by 6 bases and J by 2 bases, with 14 bases between the two germline ends. CDR3 in amino acids: CASSPEGRPGANVLTF. In DNA form, the CDR3 reads TGTGCCAGCAGCCCCGAGGGACGTCCTGGGGCCAACGTCCTGACTTTC.

V and J are TRBV7-3 and TRBJ2-1; 7 bases are shared with TRBD2. This CDR3 spans 15 amino acids. V dropped 4 bases and J dropped 8; count of bases not matched to a gene: 11. CDR1 and CDR2 (germline): SGHTA, FQGTGA. The CDR3 reads CASSSSGTWGDEQFF. CDR3 coding DNA: TGTGCCAGCAGCTCGAGCGGGACCTGGGGGGATGAGCAGTTCTTC. Full variable domain (rest looked up from reference TRBV7-3 and TRBJ2-1): GAGVSQTPSNKVTEKGKYVELRCDPISGHTALYWYRQSLGQGPEFLIYFQGTGAADDSGLPNDRFFAVRPEGSVSTLKIQRTERGDSAVYLCASSSSGTWGDEQFFGPGTRLTVL.

A few counts support this clone. The J gene is TRBJ1-1, the V gene TRBV7-3, with 8 bases matching TRBD1. V was pared by 3 bases and J by 4 bases, with 4 bases of the junction left unmatched. The CDR3 is 14 amino acids. Germline loops: CDR1 SGHTA, CDR2 FQGTGA. The CDR3 is CASSFTGGSTEAFF. CDR3 bases: TGTGCCAGCAGCTTCACAGGGGGGAGCACTGAAGCTTTCTTT.

This clone was picked up one time. The chain couples TRBV30 to TRBJ2-5; D may match TRBD1 or TRBD2 (6 bases each). Judging by the DNA end, TRBJ2-7 fits better; the J call may be wrong. The V gene's germline CDR1 is GTSNPN and CDR2 SVGIG (reference sequence). This CDR3 has 16 residues. This chain's CDR3 is CAWSVLGGGKTYEQYF. In DNA form, the CDR3 reads TGTGCCTGGAGTGTACTCGGAGGGGGAAAAACCTACGAGCAGTACTTC.

This clone has more than one count but fewer than ten. V usage is TRBV5-1 and J usage is TRBJ2-7; 7 positions match TRBD1. V dropped 0 bases and J dropped 5; count of bases not matched to a gene: 8. CDR3 length: 15 residues. The germline CDR1 and CDR2 sequences are SGHRS and YFSETQ. CDR3 residues: CASSLDTGAGDEQYF. The DNA for the CDR3 is TGCGCCAGCAGCTTGGACACAGGGGCAGGCGACGAGCAGTACTTC.

In regard to this clone: With a much larger clone just one base away, this may be a read error. The chain joins TRBV30 to TRBJ2-7; 8 bases agree with TRBD2. Germline-derived CDR1 and CDR2 are GTSNPN and SVGIG (reference sequence). V lost 5 bases to trimming and J lost 6 bases; unmatched junction nucleotides: 9. The CDR3 has 13 residues. The CDR3 sequence is CAWAASGSGEQYF. For the CDR3, the DNA is TGTGCCTGGGCGGCTAGCGGGTCTGGCGAGCAGTACTTC.

The V gene is TRBV29-1, the J gene TRBJ2-1; 7 bases are shared with TRBD2. The CDR3 spans 12 residues. With 4 bases clipped from V and 7 bases from J, the junction kept 4 bases outside the gene matches. Per the germline V gene, CDR1 is SQVTM and CDR2 is ANQGSEA. This chain's CDR3 is CSVGGSGNEQFF. The CDR3 DNA sequence: TGCAGCGTTGGCGGGAGTGGGAATGAGCAGTTCTTC.

Concerning this clone: This sequence may be a read error, since a much larger clone differs from it by one base. V and J are TRBV15 and TRBJ1-1; D gene uncertain. This CDR3 has 16 residues. The V gene lost 1 base and the J gene lost 0 bases, with 12 bases spanning the gap. Germline V gene data show CDR1 as LNHNV and CDR2 as YYDKDF (reference sequence). The CDR3 here is CATSRGIVEMNTEAFF. The CDR3 DNA reads TGTGCCACCAGCAGAGGTATAGTGGAGATGAACACTGAAGCTTTCTTT.

This clone appeared a single time. The V and J genes are TRBV7-8 and TRBJ2-7; D is perhaps TRBD1 (6 bases). CDR3 size: 14 residues. Germline V CDR1 and CDR2: SGHVS, FQNEAQ. V was pared by 4 bases and J by 0 bases, with 10 bases between. The DNA for the CDR3 is TGTGCCAGCAGCTGGGGACAAGACTCCTACGAGCAGTACTTC. It is translated as CASSWGQDSYEQYF.

This clone was seen a single time. The chain uses TRBV18 and TRBJ2-1, with TRBD1 matching over 9 bases. V shed 5 bases, J shed 5 bases, and the junction held 7 bases outside the gene matches. The CDR3 consists of 15 residues. Germline V lookup: CDR1 KGHSH, CDR2 LQKENI. DNA of the CDR3: TGTGCCAGCTCAAAGGGACAGGGATCGGACAATGAGCAGTTCTTC. It translates to CASSKGQGSDNEQFF.

This clone was counted once. The rearrangement links TRBV6-6 to TRBJ2-2; TRBD2 agrees at 7 bases. Germline V gene data show CDR1 as MNHNY and CDR2 as SVGAGI (reference sequence). The CDR3 is 16 amino acids. Trimming at V came to 5 bases and at J to 0 bases, leaving 6 bases not matched to a gene. The CDR3 bases are TGTGCCAGCAGTCCCCGGACTAGATCGAACACCGGGGAGCTGTTTTTT. Protein sequence: CASSPRTRSNTGELFF.

This clone was seen more than once but under ten times. This chain uses TRBV6-5 with TRBJ1-2; D unclear. Germline-derived CDR1 and CDR2 are MNHEY and SVGAGI. The CDR3 extends over 13 amino acids. V lost 6 bases to trimming and J lost 5 bases, with 13 bases between them. The CDR3, as DNA: TGTGCCAGCAGGGTCTCCGGCGGGTATGGCTACACCTTC. Its translation: CASRVSGGYGYTF.

This clone was seen just once. The CDR3 nucleotides are TGTGCCAGCAGCCCGGACGTTTCGAACACCGGGGAGCTGTTTTTT. Its protein is CASSPDVSNTGELFF. J is TRBJ2-2 and V is TRBV7-9, with D uncertain. There are 15 residues in the CDR3. Trimming removed 5 bases at V and 0 bases at J, with 10 bases between. The V gene's germline CDR1 is SEHNR and CDR2 FQNEAQ (reference sequence).

The rearrangement joins TRBV4-2 to TRBJ2-3; D ambiguous. In germline, CDR1 is LGHNA, CDR2 YNFKEQ. This CDR3 is built from 13 residues. The V end was cut by 4 bases, the J end by 3 bases, with 8 bases between. DNA of the CDR3: TGTGCCAGCAGCCCCCAAAGTACAGATACGCAGTATTTT. Encoded protein: CASSPQSTDTQYF.

This clone was seen more than once but under ten times. The chain recombines TRBV28 with TRBJ1-5; maybe TRBD1 (6 bases). In germline, CDR1 is MDHEN, CDR2 SYDVKM. V lost 5 bases, J lost 8 bases, and 13 bases lay in between. The CDR3 runs to 13 residues. The CDR3 reads CASSAWGPEPQHF. CDR3 sequence (DNA): TGTGCCAGCAGTGCCTGGGGGCCTGAGCCCCAGCATTTT.

Only a few counts were recorded for this clone. The chain recombines TRBV6-4 with TRBJ2-3; 9 bases are shared with TRBD2. The CDR3 has 15 residues. V was pared by 8 bases and J by 1 base, with 7 bases of the junction left unmatched. Germline V gene sequence: CDR1 MRHNA, CDR2 SNTAGT. CDR3 DNA: TGTGCCAGCTCCAGACTAGCGGAGGGCACAGATACGCAGTATTTT. Translated: CASSRLAEGTDTQYF.

The chain recombines TRBV7-6 with TRBJ1-4; D gene ambiguous. Per the germline V gene, CDR1 is SGHVS and CDR2 is FNYEAQ. The length of the CDR3 is 16 residues. Trimming removed 1 base at V and 7 bases at J, with 16 bases between. CDR3 in amino acids: CASSLGGSPGSEKLFF. CDR3 bases: TGTGCCAGCAGCTTAGGTGGGAGTCCGGGTAGTGAAAAACTGTTTTTT. Variable domain in full (rest from reference TRBV7-6 and TRBJ1-4): GAGVSQSPRYKVTKRGQDVALRCDPISGHVSLYWYRQALGQGPEFLTYFNYEAQQDKSGLPNDRFSAERPEGSISTLTIQRTEQRDSAMYRCASSLGGSPGSEKLFFGSGTQLSVL.

Comments on this clone: A much larger clone lies a single base off, so this may be a read error. Other DNA sequences from this sample encode an identical CDR3 as well. The gene calls are TRBV18 and TRBJ1-3; no definite D call. The length of the CDR3 is 15 residues. The V gene's germline CDR1 is KGHSH and CDR2 LQKENI. V lost 6 bases and J 2 bases, leaving 14 bases between the germline ends. This CDR3 reads CASSPSPGTGNTIYF. The CDR3 region has the DNA TGTGCCAGCTCGCCATCACCGGGGACTGGAAACACCATATATTTT.

This chain links TRBV4-2 with TRBJ2-7, with D unresolved. Germline assignment: CDR1 LGHNA and CDR2 YNFKEQ. This CDR3 has 13 amino acids. Trimming shortened V by 1 base and J by 5 bases, and 9 bases separated the two germline ends. The CDR3, as DNA: TGTGCCAGCAGCCAAGGAATAGTCGACGAGCAGTACTTC. This gives the protein CASSQGIVDEQYF.

Of note for this clone: Since a much larger clone is just one base distant, this may be a read error. The J gene is TRBJ2-1, the V gene TRBV11-2; TRBD2 is a possible D gene (7 bases). The CDR3 is 17 residues long. The germline CDR1 and CDR2 sequences are SGHAT and FQNNGV. The CDR3, as DNA: TGTGCCAGCGGCTTGAGGCCGGGGGCAGGGGAGGGCGATGAGCAGTTCTTC. Translation gives CASGLRPGAGEGDEQFF.

The chain employs TRBV13 and TRBJ2-7; 10 bases agree with TRBD2. The germline CDR1 and CDR2 sequences are PRHDT and FYEKMQ (reference sequence). The CDR3 runs 14 residues. V was clipped by 4 bases and J by 10 bases; unmatched bases: 10. The CDR3 bases are TGTGCCAGCAGCTCGGGACTAGCGAGACTAATCCAGTACTTC. It yields the protein CASSSGLARLIQYF.

This clone was found a few times. This chain connects TRBV7-2 to TRBJ2-5; unclear D gene. Trimming cost V 1 base and J 5 bases, with 11 bases left between them. Germline V lookup: CDR1 SGHTA, CDR2 FQGNSA. The CDR3 totals 14 residues. CDR3 sequence: CASSLVHVLETQYF. For the CDR3, the DNA is TGTGCCAGCAGCTTAGTGCATGTTCTGGAGACCCAGTACTTC.

This chain links TRBV5-1 with TRBJ2-5; 8 bases align to TRBD2. J was trimmed by 5 bases and V by 3 bases; bases with no gene match: 15. This CDR3 spans 17 amino acids. Germline V gives CDR1 SGHRS, CDR2 YFSETQ. As DNA, the CDR3 is TGCGCCAGCAGCTATGCAGCGGGAGCAGGCGGCGCGGAGACCCAGTACTTC. Translation: CASSYAAGAGGAETQYF. The full variable domain, rest sourced from reference TRBV5-1 and TRBJ2-5, is KAGVTQTPRYLIKTRGQQVTLSCSPISGHRSVSWYQQTPGQGLQFLFEYFSETQRNKGNFPGRFSGRQFSNSRSEMNVSTLELGDSALYLCASSYAAGAGGAETQYFGPGTRLLVL.

V gene TRBV2 combines with J gene TRBJ1-1; 7 nucleotides line up with TRBD1. V gave up 9 bases and J gave up 1 base; unmatched junction bases: 8. Germline values: CDR1 SNHLY, CDR2 FYNNEI. The CDR3 contains 14 residues. CDR3 amino acids: CARATGQPNTEAFF. The CDR3 nucleotides are TGTGCCAGGGCCACGGGACAGCCGAACACTGAAGCTTTCTTT.

CDR3 DNA sequence: TGCGCCAGCAGCCAAGATAAGGGAGACCCGAACACTGAAGCTTTCTTT. This translates into CASSQDKGDPNTEAFF. The rearrangement uses TRBV4-3 and TRBJ1-1; D is unresolved. V shed 0 bases and J shed 1 base, with 12 bases lying between them. Looked up from germline, CDR1 is LGHNA and CDR2 is YSLEER. The CDR3 has 16 residues.

This clone has at least ten counts. Other DNA sequences in this specimen translate into the identical CDR3. The V gene is TRBV7-8, the J gene TRBJ1-1; 7 nucleotides line up with TRBD1. CDR3 length equals 14 residues. The V gene's germline CDR1 is SGHVS and CDR2 FQNEAQ. The V gene end was trimmed by 7 bases and the J gene end by 4 bases; junction bases not matched to a gene: 9. This chain's CDR3 is CASTPTGLITEAFF. In nucleotides, the CDR3 is TGTGCCAGCACTCCGACAGGGCTGATCACTGAAGCTTTCTTT.

The CDR3, as DNA: TGTGCCAGCAGTTTATTTTATCGGGGGGAGGATAATGAAAAACTGTTTTTT. Translating it yields CASSLFYRGEDNEKLFF. The V gene is TRBV28, the J gene TRBJ1-4, with a tentative D call TRBD1 (5 bases). The ends were cut back, 1 base at V and 4 bases at J, with 16 bases in the middle. CDR3 length: 17 residues. Germline V gene lookup returns CDR1 MDHEN and CDR2 SYDVKM.